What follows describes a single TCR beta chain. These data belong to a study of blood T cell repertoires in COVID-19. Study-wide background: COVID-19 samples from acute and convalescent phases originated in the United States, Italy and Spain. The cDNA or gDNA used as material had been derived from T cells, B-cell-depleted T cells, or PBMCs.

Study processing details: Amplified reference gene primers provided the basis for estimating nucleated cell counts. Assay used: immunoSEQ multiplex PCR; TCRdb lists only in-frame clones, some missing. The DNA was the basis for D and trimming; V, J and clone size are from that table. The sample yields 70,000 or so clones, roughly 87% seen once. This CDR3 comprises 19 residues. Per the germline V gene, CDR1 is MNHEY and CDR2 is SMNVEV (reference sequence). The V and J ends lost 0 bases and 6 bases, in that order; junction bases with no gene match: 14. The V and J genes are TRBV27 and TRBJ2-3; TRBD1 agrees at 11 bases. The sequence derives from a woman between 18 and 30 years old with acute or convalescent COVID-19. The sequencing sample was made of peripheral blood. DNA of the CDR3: TGTGCCAGCAGTTTATCTAGGGTAGGACAGGGGGCTTTCGGGGATACGCAGTATTTT. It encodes CASSLSRVGQGAFGDTQYF.